Listed below are T cell receptor beta chains from one sample, sequenced in a study of blood T cell repertoires in COVID-19. TCRdb keeps only in-frame clones here, not all; method: immunoSEQ multiplex PCR. The sample lists some 130,000 clones; around 88% were seen once. Sequencing used peripheral blood. The receptors derive from a man aged 55 to 70 with COVID-19, enrolled during active disease. Each CDR3 is given with its conserved first and last residue. The D gene is left open where the match is weak. Size tells how often a clone was seen (once, few, many) or the class of an expanded clone, and some rows leave it out.

v_gene,len,abundance,d_gene,j_gene,CDR3nt,CDR3aa
TRBV5-1,13,-,-,TRBJ1-1,TGCGCCAGCAGCCGAACAGTGAACACTGAAGCTTTCTTT,CASSRTVNTEAFF
TRBV4-2,15,-,TRBD2,TRBJ2-2,TGTGCCAGCAGCCACAGCGGGGAAGGATCCGGGGAGCTGTTTTTT,CASSHSGEGSGELFF
TRBV5-4,15,-,-,TRBJ2-1,TGTGCCAGCAGCGTGGGGCCGCTCTCCTACAATGAGCAGTTCTTC,CASSVGPLSYNEQFF
TRBV12-3/TRBV12-4,13,-,-,TRBJ1-2,TGTGCCAGCAGTACAGGGTTCTTGCATGGCTACACCTTC,CASSTGFLHGYTF
TRBV5-1,14,-,-,TRBJ2-3,TGCGCCAGCAGCCTGTTAGCCAGCACAGATACGCAGTATTTT,CASSLLASTDTQYF
TRBV12-5,12,-,TRBD1,TRBJ1-1,TGTGCTAGTGGCCCCGACAGGGCTGAAGCTTTCTTT,CASGPDRAEAFF
TRBV3-1/TRBV3-2,15,-,TRBD2,TRBJ2-1,TGTGCCAGCAGCCAAGCCTGGGGGGGGTACAATGAGCAGTTCTTC,CASSQAWGGYNEQFF
TRBV9,15,-,-,TRBJ1-3,TGTGCCAGCAGCGTAGGCGGGCGAACTGGAAACACCATATATTTT,CASSVGGRTGNTIYF
TRBV5-1,14,-,TRBD1,TRBJ2-4,TGCGCCAGCAGCTCCGACAGGGTCAGAAACATTCAGTACTTC,CASSSDRVRNIQYF
TRBV10-1,15,-,-,TRBJ1-1,TGCGCCAGCAGTGAGTCGACAGTTTTGAACACTGAAGCTTTCTTT,CASSESTVLNTEAFF
TRBV5-5,13,-,-,TRBJ1-2,TGTGCCAGCAGCTTGGCTCCTTCCTATGGCTACACCTTC,CASSLAPSYGYTF
TRBV4-2,16,-,TRBD1,TRBJ1-6,TGTGCCAGCAGCCAAGAGAACAGGGGATGGGATTCACCCCTCCACTTT,CASSQENRGWDSPLHF
TRBV5-1,12,-,-,TRBJ2-5,TGCGCCAGCAGCTTGGGGCATGAGACCCAGTACTTC,CASSLGHETQYF
TRBV12-2,16,-,-,TRBJ2-5,TGTGCAAGTCGCTCCCTAAGCGGGGGGGCCCAAGAGACCCAGTACTTC,CASRSLSGGAQETQYF
TRBV7-9,15,few,TRBD1,TRBJ1-6,TGTGCCAGCAGCTTTGGACAGGGGTATAATTCACCCCTCCACTTT,CASSFGQGYNSPLHF
TRBV9,14,-,-,TRBJ1-2,TGTGCCAGCAGCGTAGAAGGAGCTAACTATGGCTACACCTTC,CASSVEGANYGYTF
TRBV7-3,16,-,TRBD1,TRBJ1-1,TGTGCCAGCAGCCCAAGACAGGGTCTTTCTAACACTGAAGCTTTCTTT,CASSPRQGLSNTEAFF
TRBV6-5,16,-,-,TRBJ1-5,TGTGCCAGCAGTTACTCCCCGGCCGAGGGCAATCAGCCCCAGCATTTT,CASSYSPAEGNQPQHF
TRBV7-2,15,-,-,TRBJ1-5,TGTGCCAGCAGCTTAGGAGGGGGAGGGTATCAGCCCCAGCATTTT,CASSLGGGGYQPQHF
TRBV5-1,18,-,TRBD2,TRBJ2-1,TGCGCCAGCAGCGACGGGACTAGCGGGGGGCCCTCCTACAATGAGCAGTTCTTC,CASSDGTSGGPSYNEQFF
TRBV5-6,16,few,TRBD1,TRBJ1-5,TGTGCCAGCAGCTTGTGGAACAGGGGATTCAATCAGCCCCAGCATTTT,CASSLWNRGFNQPQHF
TRBV5-1,15,-,-,TRBJ2-7,TGCGCCAGCAGCCAAAATAGTGACAGGTCCCACGAGCAGTACTTC,CASSQNSDRSHEQYF
TRBV7-9,15,-,TRBD1,TRBJ2-5,TGTGCCAGCAGCAGGGACAGGGCGGGTGGAGAGACCCAGTACTTC,CASSRDRAGGETQYF
TRBV4-3,14,-,-,TRBJ2-5,TGCGCCAGCAGCCAAGATCTTACCAGAGAGACCCAGTACTTC,CASSQDLTRETQYF
TRBV6-5,14,once,-,TRBJ1-4,TGTGCCAGCAGTTACGGGGGGTCGAATGAAAAACTGTTTTTT,CASSYGGSNEKLFF
TRBV27,14,-,-,TRBJ2-5,TGTGCCAGCAGTTTATTTCAAGGGGGAGAGACCCAGTACTTC,CASSLFQGGETQYF
TRBV29-1,12,-,-,TRBJ2-7,TGCAGCGCCCGGTGGGGGCCCTACGAGCAGTACTTC,CSARWGPYEQYF
TRBV3-1/TRBV3-2,15,-,TRBD1,TRBJ1-5,TGTGCCAGCAGCCCCTTCAGGGGGGGCAATCAGCCCCAGCATTTT,CASSPFRGGNQPQHF
TRBV5-1,14,-,-,TRBJ2-3,TGCGCCAGCAGCTTGGCCACTCAGGCAGATACGCAGTATTTT,CASSLATQADTQYF
TRBV3-1/TRBV3-2,17,-,TRBD2,TRBJ2-5,TGTGCCAGCAGCCAAGGGGGACTAGCGGGGGTTGGGGAGACCCAGTACTTC,CASSQGGLAGVGETQYF
TRBV28,11,-,-,TRBJ1-1,TGTGCCAGCAGTTCCGTTTTGTCAGCTTTCTTT,CASSSVLSAFF
TRBV14,18,-,TRBD2,TRBJ2-3,TGTGCCAGCAGCCAACGGCAGACTAGCCTAACTAGCACAGATACGCAGTATTTT,CASSQRQTSLTSTDTQYF
TRBV14,13,-,-,TRBJ1-3,TGTGCCAGCAGCCTTGACAGAGGAAACACCATATATTTT,CASSLDRGNTIYF
TRBV11-1,15,-,-,TRBJ2-3,TGTGCCAGCAGCTTGAGGGGGTTCAGGGCGGATACGCAGTATTTT,CASSLRGFRADTQYF
TRBV12-3/TRBV12-4,12,-,-,TRBJ1-4,TGTGCCAGCAGTTTAGCGGACAGCCAACTGTTTTTT,CASSLADSQLFF
TRBV19,16,-,-,TRBJ2-6,TGTGCCAGTAGTAGTTCAGTCCCCTCTGGGGCCAACGTCCTGACTTTC,CASSSSVPSGANVLTF
TRBV5-1,14,-,-,TRBJ2-1,TGCGCCAGCAGCCCGGGTGCGATGACGGATGAGCAGTTCTTC,CASSPGAMTDEQFF
TRBV19,14,-,TRBD1,TRBJ1-4,TGTGCCAGTAGGGCCCGGGACAGGGGTGAAAAACTGTTTTTT,CASRARDRGEKLFF
TRBV5-6,13,once,-,TRBJ1-5,TGTGCCAGCAGCTTTCGGCGATCGGGGCCCCAGCATTTT,CASSFRRSGPQHF
TRBV4-1,21,-,-,TRBJ1-2,TGCGCCAGCAGCCAAGATATCTTTCATGGGCAGACAGGTCGTAGGAGCTATGGCTACACCTTC,CASSQDIFHGQTGRRSYGYTF
TRBV3-1/TRBV3-2,14,-,-,TRBJ2-7,TGTGCCAGCAGCCAAGGTCCCCAGGGCTACGAGCAGTACTTC,CASSQGPQGYEQYF
TRBV9,18,-,TRBD2,TRBJ2-2,TGTGCCAGCAGCGCGGGACTAGCGGGGGGGCAAATCGCCGGGGAGCTGTTTTTT,CASSAGLAGGQIAGELFF
TRBV19,15,-,TRBD1,TRBJ2-7,TGTGCCAGTAGTCCCCGGGACAGGGCCTCCTACGAGCAGTACTTC,CASSPRDRASYEQYF
TRBV27,13,-,-,TRBJ1-2,TGTGCCAGCAGTTTACGAGGGATTTATGGCTACACCTTC,CASSLRGIYGYTF
TRBV4-1,14,once,-,TRBJ1-2,TGCGCCAGCAGCCAAGGAACAGGGAACTATGGCTACACCTTC,CASSQGTGNYGYTF
TRBV5-1,16,-,TRBD1,TRBJ1-4,TGCGCCAGCAGCATGAATGGACAGGGGGAAGGGGAAAAACTGTTTTTT,CASSMNGQGEGEKLFF
TRBV6-6,14,few,TRBD1,TRBJ1-5,TGTGCCAGCACCTTGGGACAGGTAAATCAGCCCCAGCATTTT,CASTLGQVNQPQHF
TRBV7-3,14,-,TRBD1,TRBJ2-3,TGTGCCAGCAGCTCACAGGGGGGCACAGATACGCAGTATTTT,CASSSQGGTDTQYF
TRBV5-1,15,-,TRBD1,TRBJ1-1,TGCGCCAGCAGCTTGGATGGACAGGGTGGAACTGAAGCTTTCTTT,CASSLDGQGGTEAFF
TRBV3-1/TRBV3-2,16,-,-,TRBJ2-4,TGTGCCAGCAGCCAAGAGTCAGGGTCGGCCAAAAACATTCAGTACTTC,CASSQESGSAKNIQYF
TRBV6-5,13,-,-,TRBJ1-6,TGTGCCAGCACCGCAACAGCAAATTCACCCCTCCACTTT,CASTATANSPLHF
TRBV6-1,11,-,-,TRBJ2-5,TGTGCCAGCAGTGAAGGGGGGGCCCAGTACTTC,CASSEGGAQYF
TRBV7-2,15,-,TRBD1,TRBJ1-6,TGTGCCAGCAGCCCACCGACAGGGGTTAATTCACCCCTCCACTTT,CASSPPTGVNSPLHF
TRBV2,11,-,TRBD1,TRBJ1-2,TGTGCCAGTCAGACAGGGGGCGGCTACACCTTC,CASQTGGGYTF